A single sample gave rise to the 3 T cell receptor beta chains below, sequenced in a study of blood T cell repertoires in COVID-19. The protocol was immunoSEQ multiplex PCR, while the TCRdb copy is restricted to in-frame clones and leaves out a portion. The table shows more than 25,000 clones, with less than 95% occurring only once. The material sequenced was peripheral blood. Receptor source: a man aged 70 or older with active or convalescent COVID-19.

The chain has TRBV5-1 and TRBJ1-2, with D possibly TRBD1 on 5 matching bases. Germline V gene lookup returns CDR1 SGHRS and CDR2 YFSETQ. V lost 4 bases and J 5 bases, leaving 30 bases between the germline ends. CDR3 length equals 19 residues. The CDR3 region has the DNA TGCGCCAGCAGCCCCATCGGGGGGTTGGCGGCACAACACCAGTATGGCTACACCTTC. Translated: CASSPIGGLAAQHQYGYTF.

This sequence joins TRBV6-5 and TRBJ1-1; D call uncertain. Germline lookup yields CDR1 MNHEY and CDR2 SVGAGI. This CDR3 is 11 amino acids long. Trimming took 6 bases from V and 10 from J, leaving 12 bases between them. The CDR3 region is CASSFEGRAFF. The DNA of the CDR3 is TGTGCCAGCAGCTTCGAGGGCCGAGCTTTCTTT.

This clone was found a few times. The chain couples TRBV2 to TRBJ2-6, with 8 bases identical to TRBD1. V gave up 3 bases and J gave up 4 bases; unmatched junction bases: 8. This CDR3 contains 17 residues. CDR1 and CDR2 from the germline V gene are SNHLY and FYNNEI. The DNA for the CDR3 is TGTGCCAGCAGTGACGTGACAGGGGTCTCCGGGGCCAACGTCCTGACTTTC. Its protein is CASSDVTGVSGANVLTF.